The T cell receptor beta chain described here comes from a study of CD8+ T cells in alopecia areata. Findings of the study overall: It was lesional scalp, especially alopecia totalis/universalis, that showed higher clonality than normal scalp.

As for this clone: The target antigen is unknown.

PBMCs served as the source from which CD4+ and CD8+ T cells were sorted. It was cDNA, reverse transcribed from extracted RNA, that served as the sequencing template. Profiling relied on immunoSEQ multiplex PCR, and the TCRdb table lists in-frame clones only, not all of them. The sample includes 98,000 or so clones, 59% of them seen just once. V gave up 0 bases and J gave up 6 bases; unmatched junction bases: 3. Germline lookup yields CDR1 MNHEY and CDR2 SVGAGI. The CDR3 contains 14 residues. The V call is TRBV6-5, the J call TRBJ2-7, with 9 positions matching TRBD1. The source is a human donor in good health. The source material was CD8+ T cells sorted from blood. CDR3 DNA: TGTGCCAGCAGTTACTCGGGGACAGGGTCCGAGCAGTACTTC. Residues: CASSYSGTGSEQYF.